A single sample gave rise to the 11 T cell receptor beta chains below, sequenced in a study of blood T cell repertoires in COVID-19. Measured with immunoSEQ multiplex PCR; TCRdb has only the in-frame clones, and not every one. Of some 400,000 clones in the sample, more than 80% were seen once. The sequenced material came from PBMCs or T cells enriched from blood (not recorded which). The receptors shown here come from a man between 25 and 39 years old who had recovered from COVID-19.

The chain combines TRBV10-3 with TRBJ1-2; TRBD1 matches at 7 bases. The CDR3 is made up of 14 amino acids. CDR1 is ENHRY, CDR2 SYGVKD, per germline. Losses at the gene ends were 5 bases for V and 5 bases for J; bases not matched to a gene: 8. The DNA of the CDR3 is TGTGCCATCAGTCCTTCCGGGACAGCGTATGGCTACACCTTC. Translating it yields CAISPSGTAYGYTF.

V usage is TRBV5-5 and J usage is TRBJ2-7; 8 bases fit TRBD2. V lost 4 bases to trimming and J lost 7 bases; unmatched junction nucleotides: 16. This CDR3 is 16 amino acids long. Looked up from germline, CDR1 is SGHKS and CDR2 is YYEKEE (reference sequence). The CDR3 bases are TGTGCCAGCAGCCGGGAGGGACACTCCCTAATGAGGGAGCAGTACTTC. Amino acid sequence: CASSREGHSLMREQYF.

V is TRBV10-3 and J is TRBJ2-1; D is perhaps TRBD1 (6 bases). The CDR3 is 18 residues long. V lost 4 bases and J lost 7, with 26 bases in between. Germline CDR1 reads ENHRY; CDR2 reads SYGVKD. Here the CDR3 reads CAISGGPGLSVYGNEQFF. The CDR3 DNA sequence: TGTGCCATCAGTGGGGGGCCGGGGCTATCGGTATATGGAAATGAGCAGTTCTTC.

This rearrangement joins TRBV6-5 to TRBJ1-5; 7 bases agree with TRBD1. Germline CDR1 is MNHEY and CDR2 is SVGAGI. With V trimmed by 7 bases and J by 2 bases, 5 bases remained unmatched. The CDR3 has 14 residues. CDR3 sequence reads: CASTPGTGNQPQHF. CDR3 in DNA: TGTGCCAGCACTCCAGGGACAGGCAATCAGCCCCAGCATTTT.

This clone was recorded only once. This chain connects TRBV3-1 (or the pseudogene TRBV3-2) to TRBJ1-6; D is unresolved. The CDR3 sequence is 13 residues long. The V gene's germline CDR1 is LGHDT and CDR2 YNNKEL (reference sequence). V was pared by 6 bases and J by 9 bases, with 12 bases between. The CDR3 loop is CASRLGVGSPLHF. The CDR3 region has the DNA TGTGCCAGCAGGTTGGGAGTCGGTTCACCCCTCCACTTT.

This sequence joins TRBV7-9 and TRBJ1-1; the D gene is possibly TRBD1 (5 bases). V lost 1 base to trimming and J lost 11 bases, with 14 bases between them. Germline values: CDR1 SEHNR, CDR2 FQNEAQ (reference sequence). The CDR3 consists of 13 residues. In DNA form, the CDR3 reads TGTGCCAGCAGCTTAGAGACAGCCTCTCCGGCTTTCTTT. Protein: CASSLETASPAFF.

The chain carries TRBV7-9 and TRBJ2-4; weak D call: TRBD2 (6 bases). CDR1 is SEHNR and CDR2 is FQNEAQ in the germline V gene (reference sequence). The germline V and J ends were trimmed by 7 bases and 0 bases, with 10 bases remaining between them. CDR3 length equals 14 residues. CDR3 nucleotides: TGTGCCAGCAAGGAAGCGGGAGCCAAAAACATTCAGTACTTC. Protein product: CASKEAGAKNIQYF.

CDR3 nucleotides: TGTGCCACCAGTGATGCGGACAGTTACAATGAGCAGTTCTTC. Its protein is CATSDADSYNEQFF. The V call is TRBV24-1, the J call TRBJ2-1; maybe TRBD1 (6 bases). The germline V gene has CDR1 KGHDR and CDR2 SFDVKD. V was cut by 3 bases and J by 4 bases, with 9 bases left in between. The CDR3 contains 14 residues.

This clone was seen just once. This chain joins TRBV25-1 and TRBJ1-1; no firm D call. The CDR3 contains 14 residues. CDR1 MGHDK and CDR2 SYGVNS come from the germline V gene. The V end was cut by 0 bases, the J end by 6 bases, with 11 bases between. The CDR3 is CASSEYSPRAEAFF. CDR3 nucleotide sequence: TGTGCCAGCAGTGAATATTCCCCTCGGGCTGAAGCTTTCTTT.

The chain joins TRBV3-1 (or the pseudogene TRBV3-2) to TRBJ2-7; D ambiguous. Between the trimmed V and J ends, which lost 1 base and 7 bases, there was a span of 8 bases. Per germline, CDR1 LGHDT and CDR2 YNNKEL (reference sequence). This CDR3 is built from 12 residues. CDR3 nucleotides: TGTGCCAGCAGCCAAGTCCCCCAAGAGCAGTACTTC. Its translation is CASSQVPQEQYF.

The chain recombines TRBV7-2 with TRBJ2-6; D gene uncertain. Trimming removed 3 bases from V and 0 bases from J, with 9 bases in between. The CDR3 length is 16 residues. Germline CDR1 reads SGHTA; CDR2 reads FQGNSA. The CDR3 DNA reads TGTGCCAGCAGCTTTGCAACCAGCTCTGGGGCCAACGTCCTGACTTTC. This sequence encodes CASSFATSSGANVLTF.